The rows below give T cell receptor beta chains drawn from one sample of a study of blood T cell repertoires in COVID-19. Method: immunoSEQ multiplex PCR; TCRdb's copy keeps in-frame clones and lacks some. The profile shows 110,000 to 150,000 clones, 80% to 85% of them singletons. The sequencing input was peripheral blood. Receptors originate from a human donor in a cohort sampled during active COVID-19. The CDR3 runs from the conserved cysteine through the conserved F or W. A D gene is named only where the DNA matches it firmly. Not all rows give a size; the values are once, few, many and, for expanded clones, a class.

CASSPWTSGPYNEQFF	TGTGCCAGCAGCCCCTGGACTAGCGGGCCCTACAATGAGCAGTTCTTC	NA	TRBV7-6	TRBD2	TRBJ2-1
CASSARQGPAYEQYF	TGTGCCAGCAGCGCTCGACAGGGGCCCGCCTACGAGCAGTACTTC	NA	TRBV7-8	TRBD1	TRBJ2-7
CASSLGTGIRDTEAFF	TGTGCCAGCAGCCTGGGGACAGGGATAAGGGACACTGAAGCTTTCTTT	few	TRBV3-1/TRBV3-2	TRBD1	TRBJ1-1
CASSSMGGSYGYTF	TGTGCCAGCAGCTCGATGGGGGGTAGCTATGGCTACACCTTC	NA	TRBV9	NA	TRBJ1-2
CASRPTTGGSGNQPQHF	TGTGCCAGCAGGCCCACGACAGGCGGGAGTGGCAATCAGCCCCAGCATTTT	NA	TRBV2	NA	TRBJ1-5
CASSQHYWTGRVDTEAFF	TGTGCCAGCAGCCAACATTATTGGACAGGTAGGGTGGACACTGAAGCTTTCTTT	NA	TRBV14	TRBD1	TRBJ1-1
CASSRQGGGTEAFF	TGTGCCAGCAGCCGACAGGGGGGGGGCACTGAAGCTTTCTTT	NA	TRBV11-3	TRBD1	TRBJ1-1
CASTRDRVNYGYTF	TGTGCCAGCACCCGCGACAGGGTGAACTATGGCTACACCTTC	NA	TRBV6-5	TRBD1	TRBJ1-2
CARGLTGGTEAFF	TGTGCCAGAGGCCTAACAGGGGGCACTGAAGCTTTCTTT	NA	TRBV2	TRBD1	TRBJ1-1
CASSSTPKISVDSYEQYF	TGTGCCAGCAGCTCCACACCCAAAATTAGCGTAGACTCCTACGAGCAGTACTTC	NA	TRBV13	NA	TRBJ2-7